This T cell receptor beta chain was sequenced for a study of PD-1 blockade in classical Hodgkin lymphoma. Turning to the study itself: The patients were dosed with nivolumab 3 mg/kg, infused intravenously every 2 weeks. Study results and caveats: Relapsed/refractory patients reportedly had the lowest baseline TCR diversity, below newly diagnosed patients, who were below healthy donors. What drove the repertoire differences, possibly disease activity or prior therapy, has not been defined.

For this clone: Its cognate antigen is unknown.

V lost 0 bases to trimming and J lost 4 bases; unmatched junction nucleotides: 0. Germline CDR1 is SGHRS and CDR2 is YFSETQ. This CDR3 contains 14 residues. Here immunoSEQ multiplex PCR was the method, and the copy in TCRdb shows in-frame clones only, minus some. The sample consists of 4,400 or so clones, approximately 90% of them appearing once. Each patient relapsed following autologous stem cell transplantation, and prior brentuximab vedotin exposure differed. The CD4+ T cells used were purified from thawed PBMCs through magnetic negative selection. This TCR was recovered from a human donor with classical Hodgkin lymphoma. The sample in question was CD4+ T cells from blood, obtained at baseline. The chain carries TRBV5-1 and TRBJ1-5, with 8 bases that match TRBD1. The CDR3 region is CASSLGTGNQPQHF. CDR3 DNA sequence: TGCGCCAGCAGCTTGGGGACAGGGAATCAGCCCCAGCATTTT.